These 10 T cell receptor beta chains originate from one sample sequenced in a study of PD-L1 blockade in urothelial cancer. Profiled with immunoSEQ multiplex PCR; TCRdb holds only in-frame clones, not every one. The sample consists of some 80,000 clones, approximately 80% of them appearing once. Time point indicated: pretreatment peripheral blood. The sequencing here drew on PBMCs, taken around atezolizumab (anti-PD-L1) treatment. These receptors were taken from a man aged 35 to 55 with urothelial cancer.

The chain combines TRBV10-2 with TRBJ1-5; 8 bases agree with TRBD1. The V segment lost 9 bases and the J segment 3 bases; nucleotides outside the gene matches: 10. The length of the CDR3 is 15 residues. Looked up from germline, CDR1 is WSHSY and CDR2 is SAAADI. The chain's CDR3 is CASLMDRALNQPQHF. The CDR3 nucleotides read TGCGCCAGTCTTATGGACAGGGCCCTCAATCAGCCCCAGCATTTT.

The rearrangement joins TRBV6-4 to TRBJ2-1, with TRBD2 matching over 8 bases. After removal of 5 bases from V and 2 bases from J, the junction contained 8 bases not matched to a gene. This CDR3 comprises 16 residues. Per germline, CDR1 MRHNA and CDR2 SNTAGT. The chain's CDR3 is CASSRIAGPPYNEQFF. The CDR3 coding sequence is TGTGCCAGCAGTCGGATAGCGGGACCCCCCTACAATGAGCAGTTCTTC.

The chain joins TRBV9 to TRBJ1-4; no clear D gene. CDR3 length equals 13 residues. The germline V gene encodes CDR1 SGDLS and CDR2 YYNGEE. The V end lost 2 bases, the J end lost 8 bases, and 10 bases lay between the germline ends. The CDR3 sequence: CASSVTLGEKLFF. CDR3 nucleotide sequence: TGTGCCAGCAGCGTGACACTTGGGGAAAAACTGTTTTTT.

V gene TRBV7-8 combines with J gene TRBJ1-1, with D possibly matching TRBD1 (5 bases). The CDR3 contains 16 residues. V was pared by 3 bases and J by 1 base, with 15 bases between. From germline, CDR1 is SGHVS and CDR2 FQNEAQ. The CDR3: CASSFDRRGTNTEAFF. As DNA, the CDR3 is TGTGCCAGCAGCTTCGATCGTCGGGGGACGAACACTGAAGCTTTCTTT.

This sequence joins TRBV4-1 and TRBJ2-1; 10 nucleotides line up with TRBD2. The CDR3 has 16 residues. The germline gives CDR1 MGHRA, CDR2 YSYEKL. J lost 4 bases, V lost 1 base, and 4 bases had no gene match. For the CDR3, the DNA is TGCGCCAGCAGCCAAGTCCTAGCGGGAGTATACAATGAGCAGTTCTTC. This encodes CASSQVLAGVYNEQFF.

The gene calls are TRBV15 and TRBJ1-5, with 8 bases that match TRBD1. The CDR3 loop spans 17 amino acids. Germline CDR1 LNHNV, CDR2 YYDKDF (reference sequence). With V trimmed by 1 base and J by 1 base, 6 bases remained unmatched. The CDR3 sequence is CATSRVRTGNSNQPQHF. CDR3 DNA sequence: TGTGCCACCAGCAGAGTCCGGACAGGGAACAGCAATCAGCCCCAGCATTTT.

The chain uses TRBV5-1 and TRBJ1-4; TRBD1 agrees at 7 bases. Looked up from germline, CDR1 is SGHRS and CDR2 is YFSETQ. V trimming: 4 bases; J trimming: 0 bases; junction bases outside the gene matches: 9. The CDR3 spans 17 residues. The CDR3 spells CASSPGQFWTTNEKLFF. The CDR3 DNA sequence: TGCGCCAGCAGCCCGGGACAGTTTTGGACAACTAATGAAAAACTGTTTTTT.

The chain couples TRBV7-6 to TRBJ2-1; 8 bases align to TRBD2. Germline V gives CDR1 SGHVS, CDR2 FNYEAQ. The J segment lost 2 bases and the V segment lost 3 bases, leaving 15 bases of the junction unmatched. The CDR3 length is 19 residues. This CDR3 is CASSLGLAGTGGAYNEQFF. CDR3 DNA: TGTGCCAGCAGCTTGGGTCTAGCGGGTACTGGAGGGGCCTACAATGAGCAGTTCTTC. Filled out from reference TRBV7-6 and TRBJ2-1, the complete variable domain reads GAGVSQSPRYKVTKRGQDVALRCDPISGHVSLYWYRQALGQGPEFLTYFNYEAQQDKSGLPNDRFSAERPEGSISTLTIQRTEQRDSAMYRCASSLGLAGTGGAYNEQFFGPGTRLTVL.

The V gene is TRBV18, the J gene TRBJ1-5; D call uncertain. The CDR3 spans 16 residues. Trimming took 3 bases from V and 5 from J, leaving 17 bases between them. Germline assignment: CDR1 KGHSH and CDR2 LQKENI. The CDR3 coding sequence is TGTGCCAGCTCACCGGGTCTTCAGTATCGGGATCAGCCCCAGCATTTT. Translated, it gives CASSPGLQYRDQPQHF.

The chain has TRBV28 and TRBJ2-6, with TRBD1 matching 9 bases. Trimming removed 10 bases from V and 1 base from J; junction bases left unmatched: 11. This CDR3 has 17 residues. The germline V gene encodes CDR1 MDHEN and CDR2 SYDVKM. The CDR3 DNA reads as TGTGCCACCGCAACAGGGGGCGAAATATCTGGGGCCAACGTCCTGACTTTC. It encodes CATATGGEISGANVLTF.